Listed below are T cell receptor beta chains from one sample, sequenced in a study of CD8 T cells in ankylosing spondylitis. MiXCR, run by TCRdb on the 5' RACE reads, gives a single entry per CDR3 protein. The sample includes over 100,000 distinct CDR3 sequences, over 9.5% of them seen just once. The sequenced material came from blood, either unsorted or a sorted T cell fraction (not recorded which). All receptors derive from a female donor with ankylosing spondylitis or in good health (not recorded which). Both conserved end residues are part of each CDR3. The order of the fields is D gene, J gene, V gene, clone size, CDR3 DNA, CDR3 protein. The D gene is left open where the match is weak. Clone size, where shown, is once, few, many, or a class for clones that have expanded.

NA TRBJ1-5 TRBV5-1 many TGCGCCAGCAGCTTGGACCCGGGCACAGAACAGCCCCAGCATTTT CASSLDPGTEQPQHF
NA TRBJ1-1 TRBV20-1 many TGCAGTGCTCCCCAGGCAGGGATAGACACTGAAGCTTTCTTT CSAPQAGIDTEAFF
NA TRBJ1-1 TRBV18 NA TGTGCCAGCTCACGTTCCACGGACAGGAACACTGAAGCTTTCTTT CASSRSTDRNTEAFF
NA TRBJ2-3 TRBV7-3 NA TGTGCCAGCAGCTTAAGTTCGGTGGAGGGAGATACGCAGTATTTT CASSLSSVEGDTQYF
NA TRBJ2-3 TRBV5-1 many TGCGCCAGCAGCAGGAGACGAGGTCTTTCCCTCACAGATACGCAGTATTTT CASSRRRGLSLTDTQYF
NA TRBJ1-3 TRBV7-6 NA TGTGCCGCACAAGGGTCGGGGGCGTTGACTGGAAACACCATATATTTT CAAQGSGALTGNTIYF
NA TRBJ1-1 TRBV5-1 many TGCGCCAGCAGCTTGGGACACCAGAATATTTACACTGAAGCTTTCTTT CASSLGHQNIYTEAFF
NA TRBJ1-5 TRBV11-2 many TGTGCCAGCAGCTTAGAGAACAGTCCTTCGCCCCAGCATTTT CASSLENSPSPQHF
TRBD1 TRBJ2-7 TRBV5-8 many TGTGCCAGCCGGACAGGGGCCTACGAGCAGTACTTC CASRTGAYEQYF
NA TRBJ2-7 TRBV4-1 NA TGCGCCAACAGCCAAGATCTCCAGATCGGATCCTACGAGCAGTACTTC CANSQDLQIGSYEQYF
TRBD1 TRBJ1-3 TRBV28 many TGTGCCAGCAGCCGCGGGCAGGGGGCGGACACCATATATTTT CASSRGQGADTIYF
NA TRBJ2-1 TRBV5-1 many TGCGCCAGCAGCGTACAGGGTTCTGAGCAGTTCTTC CASSVQGSEQFF
NA TRBJ2-2 TRBV30 many TGTGCCTGGGGGGGGACAGCGAACACCGGGGAGCTGTTTTTT CAWGGTANTGELFF
NA TRBJ1-2 TRBV20-1 many TGCAGTGCTAGAGATAGTGACAGGACGATTTATGGCTACACCTTC CSARDSDRTIYGYTF
NA TRBJ1-1 TRBV7-2 NA TGTGCCAGCAGCTTAATGGGGGGCCGGACTGAAGCTTTCTTT CASSLMGGRTEAFF
NA TRBJ2-4 TRBV29-1 NA TGCAGCGCTAGCGAGTTGGCCAAAAACATTCAGTACTTC CSASELAKNIQYF
TRBD1 TRBJ2-1 TRBV5-1 many TGCGCCAGCAGCTCGAGGACAGGGTCGGGCAATGAGCAGTTCTTC CASSSRTGSGNEQFF
NA TRBJ2-1 TRBV5-1 many TGCGCCAGCAGCTTGGGATATGAGGGTCGCAATGAGCAGTTCTTC CASSLGYEGRNEQFF
NA TRBJ1-1 TRBV7-9 NA TGTGCCAGCAGCTTAGACCCCGGAGCTGAAGCTTTCTTT CASSLDPGAEAFF
TRBD2 TRBJ2-1 TRBV6-1 NA TGTGCCAGCAGACAGAATCGGCCTAGCGGGGCCTATGAGCAGTTCTTC CASRQNRPSGAYEQFF
TRBD1 TRBJ1-1 TRBV20-1 many TGCAGTGCGACAACAGGGGGCAGGACTGAAGCTTTCTTT CSATTGGRTEAFF
NA TRBJ1-2 TRBV12-3/TRBV12-4 many TGTGCCAGCCGGCGGGACTATGGCTACACCTTC CASRRDYGYTF
NA TRBJ1-1 TRBV11-3 few TGTGCCAGCAGCCAACGAGGAGGGCGTGAAGCTTTCTTT CASSQRGGREAFF
NA TRBJ2-2 TRBV29-1 many TGCAGCGTTGAAGGAGATTCCGGGGAGCTGTTTTTT CSVEGDSGELFF
NA TRBJ1-1 TRBV4-2 few TGTGCCAGCAGCCCGGGGGTGGGGCTTGGGGGGAACACTGAAGCTTTCTTT CASSPGVGLGGNTEAFF
NA TRBJ2-7 TRBV28 many TGTGCCAGCAGTTCACCCCCCGGGCAGTACTTC CASSSPPGQYF
NA TRBJ1-3 TRBV12-3/TRBV12-4 many TGTGCCAGCAGAGAGAGACGGGAGGGTACCATATATTTT CASRERREGTIYF
NA TRBJ2-3 TRBV20-1 many TGCAGTGCTAGAGATCGGGGAGGCTCCACAGATACGCAGTATTTT CSARDRGGSTDTQYF
TRBD2 TRBJ2-1 TRBV5-5 many TGTGCCAGCAGCTTGAGACTAGCCGCTAATGAGCAGTTCTTC CASSLRLAANEQFF
NA TRBJ1-5 TRBV10-3 many TGTGCCACCTTCCGGGAGAGGGGCCTTATGGTCCAAAACGGCCAGCCCCAGCATTTT CATFRERGLMVQNGQPQHF
NA TRBJ2-1 TRBV12-3/TRBV12-4 many TGTGCCAGCACCAATCAGGTGGGGGGCCGAGAGCAGTTCTTC CASTNQVGGREQFF
TRBD1 TRBJ1-6 TRBV5-1 many TGCGCCAGCAGCCCCGGGACAGCTACTTCACCCCTCCACTTT CASSPGTATSPLHF
NA TRBJ1-1 TRBV12-1 NA TGCGCCTCTAGGGAGGGTGAGAACACTGAAGCTTTCTTT CASREGENTEAFF
NA TRBJ1-1 TRBV5-1 many TGCGCCAGCAGCTTATACGGGGGGAACACTGAAGCTTTCTTT CASSLYGGNTEAFF
NA TRBJ1-5 TRBV12-3/TRBV12-4 many TGTGCCAGCAGCTGGAGCACAAATCAGCCCCAGCATTTT CASSWSTNQPQHF
TRBD1 TRBJ2-3 TRBV15 many TGTGCCACCAGCTCTCGGGACAGGGGGTTAGATACGCAGTATTTT CATSSRDRGLDTQYF
NA TRBJ1-1 TRBV5-1 many TGCGCCAGCAGCTCAGGCGTACGGAACACTGAAGCTTTCTTT CASSSGVRNTEAFF
NA TRBJ1-1 TRBV30 many TGTGCCTGGACGGGGGGGAACACTGAAGCTTTCTTT CAWTGGNTEAFF
TRBD1 TRBJ2-5 TRBV5-6 NA TGTGCCAGCAGCTTGGACAGGGGAAAAGAGACCCAGTACTTC CASSLDRGKETQYF